The 8 T cell receptor beta chains below were found in one sample sequenced in a study of T cells after yellow fever vaccination. TCRdb used MiXCR to reprocess the 5' RACE reads, holding one entry per CDR3 protein. The table lists about 120,000 distinct CDR3 sequences, 7.2% of them singletons. The sequences come from CD4+ T cells sorted from PBMCs, collected about 41 days after the first yellow fever vaccination. Receptors originate from a man aged 18 to 35 who received the YFV17D yellow fever vaccine.

This clonotype was found many times. V is TRBV18 and J is TRBJ1-5, with a tentative D call TRBD1 (6 bases). Looked up from germline, CDR1 is KGHSH and CDR2 is LQKENI. This CDR3 is built from 14 residues. Trimming stripped 3 bases from V and 2 bases from J, with 8 bases between. CDR3 amino acids: CASSPNRGNQPQHF. The CDR3 DNA sequence: TGTGCCAGCTCACCTAACAGGGGCAATCAGCCCCAGCATTTT.

In its sample, this clonotype was seen many times. The genes are TRBV7-2 and TRBJ2-1, with 11 bases matching TRBD1. Germline CDR1 reads SGHTA; CDR2 reads FQGNSA. This CDR3 is 14 amino acids long. This CDR3 reads CATRGQGGNNEQFF. The CDR3 DNA sequence: TGTGCGACAAGGGGACAGGGGGGAAACAATGAGCAGTTCTTC.

Only a few counts were recorded for this clonotype. This chain links TRBV6-1 with TRBJ2-3; D might be TRBD1 or TRBD2, each matching 7 bases. This CDR3 is 15 amino acids long. V dropped 5 bases and J dropped 4 bases, with 16 bases sitting between them. From germline, CDR1 is MNHNS and CDR2 SASEGT. The CDR3 protein is CASSRGGGIADTQYF. CDR3 bases: TGTGCCAGCAGTCGGGGAGGGGGCATAGCAGATACGCAGTATTTT.

There are many counts of this clonotype. The rearrangement uses TRBV30 and TRBJ2-5; D gene ambiguous. The germline V gene encodes CDR1 GTSNPN and CDR2 SVGIG (reference sequence). The V end was cut by 3 bases, the J end by 3 bases, with 11 bases between. This CDR3 comprises 13 residues. The CDR3 here is CAWRGAAEETQYF. The DNA for the CDR3 is TGTGCCTGGAGAGGCGCAGCTGAAGAGACCCAGTACTTC.

This clonotype has at least ten counts. The CDR3 protein is CASSLEGVIGANVLTF. CDR3 nucleotides: TGCGCCAGCAGCTTGGAAGGGGTTATAGGGGCCAACGTCCTGACTTTC. The chain couples TRBV5-1 to TRBJ2-6; a possible D gene is TRBD1 (5 bases). V was cut by 0 bases and J by 4 bases, with 11 bases left in between. This CDR3 has 16 amino acids. The germline CDR1 and CDR2 sequences are SGHRS and YFSETQ.

Ten or more counts support this clonotype. The CDR3 coding sequence is TGTGCCAGCAGCTTAAAGAGGGACAGGGGACGCACTGAAGCTTTCTTT. Translated: CASSLKRDRGRTEAFF. The rearrangement uses TRBV7-8 and TRBJ1-1; 10 nucleotides agree with TRBD1. J gave up 4 bases and V 2 bases, and 7 bases lay outside the gene matches. Germline-derived CDR1 and CDR2 are SGHVS and FQNEAQ. The CDR3 sequence is 16 residues long. The variable domain in full, with the rest retrieved from reference TRBV7-8 and TRBJ1-1, is GAGVSQSPRYKVAKRGQDVALRCDPISGHVSLFWYQQALGQGPEFLTYFQNEAQLDKSGLPSDRFFAERPEGSVSTLKIQRTQQEDSAVYLCASSLKRDRGRTEAFFGQGTRLTVV.

In this sample, this clonotype turned up many times. The chain carries TRBV5-1 and TRBJ2-5, with TRBD2 matching over 8 bases. Germline V CDR1 and CDR2: SGHRS, YFSETQ. The CDR3 totals 16 residues. Losses at the gene ends were 0 bases for V and 3 bases for J; bases not matched to a gene: 7. The CDR3 reads CASSLVAGGRKETQYF. The CDR3 region has the DNA TGCGCCAGCAGCTTGGTGGCGGGGGGACGGAAAGAGACCCAGTACTTC.

The chain uses TRBV28 and TRBJ1-4; D may be TRBD1 (5 bases). V was shortened by 6 bases and J by 4 bases, with 12 bases between the two germline ends. The CDR3 spans 14 residues. Looked up from germline, CDR1 is MDHEN and CDR2 is SYDVKM. CDR3 in DNA: TGTGCCAGCAGCTCAGGGAGCATTAATGAAAAACTGTTTTTT. Translation: CASSSGSINEKLFF.